This TCR beta chain was captured in a study of CD8 T cells in ankylosing spondylitis. Findings and caveats of the study: Ankylosing spondylitis blood appeared to carry a characteristic TCR beta motif of eight or nine highly homologous variants. Researchers report that disease-linked clones proved CD8+ and relatively rare in peripheral blood. Prior work had noted some motif variants in reactive arthritis blood and synovial fluid. Disease-associated clones were reportedly significantly overrepresented in matched ankylosing spondylitis synovial fluid.

The CDR3 runs 12 residues. Germline loops: CDR1 MNHEY, CDR2 SVGEGT. Trimming shortened V by 5 bases and J by 6 bases, and 8 bases separated the two germline ends. Quantitative 5'-RACE with molecular barcodes generated TCR beta libraries. TCRdb used MiXCR to reprocess the 5' RACE reads, holding one entry per CDR3 protein. The sample lists about 750,000 distinct CDR3 sequences, 15% to 20% occurring once. This clonotype was counted a few times. Its antigen is not identified. The TCR was taken from a male donor with ankylosing spondylitis. The J gene is TRBJ2-1, the V gene TRBV6-2 or TRBV6-3; possible D gene TRBD2, 5 bases. The specimen sequenced was blood, either unsorted or a sorted T cell fraction (not recorded which). Written as DNA, the CDR3 is TGTGCCAGCAGTCAGAGGGCCAATGAGCAGTTCTTC. Residues: CASSQRANEQFF.